The sequence of this TCR beta chain was determined in a study of CD8 T cells in Susac syndrome. Findings and limits, study-wide: The authors acknowledged that the study's TCR sequencing and HLA analysis involved relatively few individuals.

In blood CD8+ and CD4+ T cells, TCR beta underwent sequencing. FACS was used to enrich TEMRA cells, whereas the CD8+ and CD4+ T cells were obtained by negative isolation. Germline-derived CDR1 and CDR2 are SNHLY and FYNNEI. The CDR3 covers 16 residues. V dropped 7 bases and J dropped 5 bases, with 21 bases sitting between them. Turning to this clonotype: The antigen remains undetermined.

The RNA input was roughly 0.45 to 1 ug, and it was reverse transcribed with random hexamers. TCR beta CDR3 was amplified by immunoSEQ covering 54 Vbeta and 13 Jbeta. One entry per CDR3 protein results from TCRdb running MiXCR on the immunoSEQ multiplex PCR reads. The repertoire holds 100,000 to 150,000 distinct CDR3 sequences, about 95% seen once, with more than 0.075% in the top ten. This TCR derives from a human donor in good health. Sequencing was performed on CD4+ T cells from PBMCs. The chain has TRBV2 and TRBJ1-5; a weak D match, TRBD1 (5 bases). The CDR3 region is CASKRGGSPGDQPQHF. CDR3 nucleotide sequence: TGTGCCAGCAAGAGGGGAGGATCCCCGGGGGATCAGCCCCAGCATTTT.